The 9 T cell receptor beta chains below come from one sample, sequenced in a study of cytomegalovirus exposure and HLA in healthy donors. Both 60 Vbeta primers and 13 Jbeta primers went into the PCR. Sequenced by immunoSEQ multiplex PCR; TCRdb stores in-frame clones only, minus some. The sample is made up of roughly 77,000 clones, and the top ten hold about 4.6% of it. The sample taken for sequencing was PBMCs. The source of these receptors is a man aged 25-45 years in good health and CMV-seronegative.

The chain has TRBV4-3 and TRBJ2-1; possible D gene TRBD1, 6 bases. Trimming shortened V by 1 base and J by 3 bases, and 13 bases separated the two germline ends. This CDR3 is built from 16 residues. Germline loops: CDR1 LGHNA, CDR2 YSLEER. DNA of the CDR3: TGCGCCAGCAGCCAAGTAGGGGGTAGCGTCTACAATGAGCAGTTCTTC. It codes for CASSQVGGSVYNEQFF.

This chain links TRBV9 with TRBJ1-1, with D possibly being TRBD1 (6 bases). The CDR3 runs 13 residues. From germline, CDR1 is SGDLS and CDR2 YYNGEE. The V gene lost 3 bases and the J gene lost 5 bases, with 11 bases spanning the gap. The CDR3 here is CASSARQVTEAFF. CDR3 coding DNA: TGTGCCAGCAGCGCCAGACAGGTTACTGAAGCTTTCTTT.

This chain links TRBV13 with TRBJ1-4; 9 bases are shared with TRBD1. The CDR3 runs to 16 residues. V dropped 4 bases and J dropped 6; count of bases not matched to a gene: 9. Germline CDR1 reads PRHDT; CDR2 reads FYEKMQ (reference sequence). DNA for the CDR3: TGTGCCAGCAGCTCCAGGGACAGGACAGGGGATGAAAAACTGTTTTTT. It codes for CASSSRDRTGDEKLFF.

The chain employs TRBV25-1 and TRBJ2-3; D is unclear. V dropped 8 bases and J dropped 4 bases, with 4 bases sitting between them. This CDR3 is 10 amino acids long. CDR1 is MGHDK and CDR2 is SYGVNS in the germline V gene. The CDR3: CASRADTQYF. In DNA form, the CDR3 reads TGTGCCAGCCGCGCAGATACGCAGTATTTT.

The chain employs TRBV30 and TRBJ2-2, with D possibly TRBD1 on 5 matching bases. Germline CDR1 reads GTSNPN; CDR2 reads SVGIG (reference sequence). Deletions cut 2 bases from V and 3 bases from J, with 7 bases between. The CDR3 has 13 residues. In DNA, the CDR3 is TGTGCCTGGAGTTTGGGGCACACCGGGGAGCTGTTTTTT. Translation gives CAWSLGHTGELFF. Together with reference TRBV30 and TRBJ2-2, the CDR3 gives the full variable domain: SQTIHQWPATLVQPVGSPLSLECTVEGTSNPNLYWYRQAAGRGLQLLFYSVGIGQISSEVPQNLSASRPQDRQFILSSKKLLLSDSGFYLCAWSLGHTGELFFGEGSRLTVL.

The V call is TRBV4-1, the J call TRBJ1-2, with 12 bases aligning to TRBD1. CDR1 and CDR2 from the germline V gene are MGHRA and YSYEKL. The CDR3 has 14 amino acids. The V segment lost 4 bases and the J segment 7 bases; nucleotides outside the gene matches: 4. CDR3: CASSPGDRGPGYTF. DNA of the CDR3: TGCGCCAGCAGCCCCGGGGACAGGGGGCCTGGCTACACCTTC.

V is TRBV18 and J is TRBJ2-7; the D gene is possibly TRBD2 (6 bases). V was shortened by 8 bases and J by 0 bases, with 20 bases between the two germline ends. Germline-derived CDR1 and CDR2 are KGHSH and LQKENI. This CDR3 spans 16 amino acids. The CDR3 nucleotides read TGTGCCAGCCCAGGAAAGCGGGCACTCAGCTCCTACGAGCAGTACTTC. Its translation is CASPGKRALSSYEQYF.

The CDR3 is CASSPVGGQDTEAFF. The CDR3, as DNA: TGTGCCAGCTCACCTGTAGGGGGCCAGGACACTGAAGCTTTCTTT. The V call is TRBV18, the J call TRBJ1-1, with 7 bases that match TRBD1. The V and J ends lost 3 bases and 3 bases, in that order; junction bases with no gene match: 7. This CDR3 is 15 amino acids long. Looked up from germline, CDR1 is KGHSH and CDR2 is LQKENI.

V and J are TRBV5-1 and TRBJ2-1; 11 bases are shared with TRBD2. The ends lost 0 bases at V and 5 bases at J; junction bases unmatched: 4. This CDR3 comprises 16 residues. Germline V gives CDR1 SGHRS, CDR2 YFSETQ. CDR3 nucleotides: TGCGCCAGCAGCTTGGCGGGACTAGCGGTGGACAATGAGCAGTTCTTC. Amino acids: CASSLAGLAVDNEQFF.